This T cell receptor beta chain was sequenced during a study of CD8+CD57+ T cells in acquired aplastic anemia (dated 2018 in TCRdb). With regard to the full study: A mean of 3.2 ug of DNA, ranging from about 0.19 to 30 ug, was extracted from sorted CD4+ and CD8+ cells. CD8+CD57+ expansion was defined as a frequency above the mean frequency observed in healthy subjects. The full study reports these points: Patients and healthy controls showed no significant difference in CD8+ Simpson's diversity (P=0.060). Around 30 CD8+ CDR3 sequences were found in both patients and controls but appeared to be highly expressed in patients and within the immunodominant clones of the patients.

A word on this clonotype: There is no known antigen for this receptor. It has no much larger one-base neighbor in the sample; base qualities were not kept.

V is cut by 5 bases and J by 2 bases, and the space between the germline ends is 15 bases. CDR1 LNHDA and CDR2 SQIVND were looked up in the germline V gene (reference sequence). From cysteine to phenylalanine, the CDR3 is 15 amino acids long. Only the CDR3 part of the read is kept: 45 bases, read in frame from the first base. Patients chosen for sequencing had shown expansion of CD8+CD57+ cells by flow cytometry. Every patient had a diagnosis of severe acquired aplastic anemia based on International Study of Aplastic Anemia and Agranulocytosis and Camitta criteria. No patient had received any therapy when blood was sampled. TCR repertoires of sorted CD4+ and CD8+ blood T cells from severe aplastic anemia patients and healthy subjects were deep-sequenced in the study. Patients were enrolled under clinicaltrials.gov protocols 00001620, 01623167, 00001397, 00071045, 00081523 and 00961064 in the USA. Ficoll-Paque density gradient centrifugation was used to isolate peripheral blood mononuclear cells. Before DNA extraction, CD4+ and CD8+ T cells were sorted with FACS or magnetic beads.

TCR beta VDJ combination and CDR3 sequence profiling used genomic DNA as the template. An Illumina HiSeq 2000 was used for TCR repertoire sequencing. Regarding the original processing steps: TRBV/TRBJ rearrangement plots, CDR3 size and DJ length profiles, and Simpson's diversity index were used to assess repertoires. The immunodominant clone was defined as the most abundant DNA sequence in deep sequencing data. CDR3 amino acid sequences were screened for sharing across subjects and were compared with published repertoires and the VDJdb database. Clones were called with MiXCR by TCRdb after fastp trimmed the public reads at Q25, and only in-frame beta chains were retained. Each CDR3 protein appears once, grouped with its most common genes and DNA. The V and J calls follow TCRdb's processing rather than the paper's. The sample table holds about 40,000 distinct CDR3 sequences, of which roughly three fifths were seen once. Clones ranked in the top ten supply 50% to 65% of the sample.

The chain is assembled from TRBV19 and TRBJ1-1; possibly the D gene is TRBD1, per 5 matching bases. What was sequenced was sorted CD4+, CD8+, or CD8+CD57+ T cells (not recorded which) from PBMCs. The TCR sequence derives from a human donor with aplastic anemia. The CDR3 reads CASSFRDKDNTEAFF. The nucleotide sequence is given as TGTGCCAGTAGTTTCAGGGATAAGGATAACACTGAAGCTTTCTTT.